This T cell receptor (beta chain) was documented in a study of cytomegalovirus exposure and HLA in healthy donors. The PCR made use of 60 Vbeta and 13 Jbeta primers. Generated by immunoSEQ multiplex PCR, the TCRdb table keeps only in-frame clones and is missing some. The sample shows 150,000 or so clones, about 80% of them seen only once. Material: PBMCs. The TCR comes from a man aged 25 to 45 in good health and CMV-seropositive.

CDR3 sequence reads: CASSLAGGSDTQYF. CDR3 nucleotides: TGCGCCAGCAGCTTAGCGGGTGGGTCTGATACGCAGTATTTT. The chain combines TRBV5-1 with TRBJ2-3; possibly TRBD2 for D (6 bases). This CDR3 region has 14 residues. Germline V CDR1 and CDR2: SGHRS, YFSETQ. Trimming cost V 2 bases and J 6 bases, with 13 bases left between them.